Listed here are 13 T cell receptor beta chains from one sample, sequenced in a study of breast tumors, draining lymph nodes, adjacent tissues. TCRdb fed the multiplex PCR reads into MiXCR, producing one record per CDR3 protein. Of some 170,000 distinct CDR3 sequences in the sample, 33% are singletons; the top ten hold about 3.7%. Samples came from axillary lymph nodes draining the breast cancer. The sequenced sample was axillary lymph node tissue. The receptors derive from a female donor with breast cancer. Some clones in this sample may be carry-over from other donors' samples.

This clonotype was counted many times. This rearrangement joins TRBV4-2 to TRBJ2-2, with 9 bases aligning to TRBD2. The CDR3 consists of 17 residues. V trimming: 1 base; J trimming: 2 bases; junction bases outside the gene matches: 5. Germline-derived CDR1 and CDR2 are LGHNA and YNFKEQ. CDR3 in DNA: TGTGCCAGCAGCCAAGGGTTCCTAGCGGGAAACACCGGGGAGCTGTTTTTT. This encodes CASSQGFLAGNTGELFF.

With regard to this clonotype: A much larger clonotype is one base distant, so this may be a read error. The CDR3, as DNA: TGTGCCAGCAGTTTACACACAGGGGGGAGGTACGAGCAGTACTTC. It is translated as CASSLHTGGRYEQYF. The rearrangement uses TRBV27 and TRBJ2-7, with 8 bases identical to TRBD1. Trimming at V came to 2 bases and at J to 4 bases, leaving 7 bases not matched to a gene. This CDR3 is 15 amino acids long. Germline CDR1 reads MNHEY; CDR2 reads SMNVEV (reference sequence).

Details on this clonotype: One base away lies a much larger clone, so this may be a sequencing read error. The genes are TRBV20-1 and TRBJ2-7; D uncertain. The CDR3 loop spans 11 amino acids. Germline V gene sequence: CDR1 DFQATT, CDR2 SNEGSKA (reference sequence). For the CDR3, the DNA is TGCAGTGCCACCCCGAGTTACGAGCAGTCCTTC. Translated: CSATPSYEQSF.

This clonotype was detected ten times or more. V is TRBV27 and J is TRBJ2-3; 8 bases are shared with TRBD1. Germline V gives CDR1 MNHEY, CDR2 SMNVEV (reference sequence). Unmatched junction bases numbered 6, after V lost 5 bases and J lost 2 bases. CDR3 length: 15 residues. The CDR3 spells CASSKTGAPTDTQYF. The CDR3 DNA reads TGTGCCAGCAGTAAGACAGGGGCGCCCACAGATACGCAGTATTTT.

This clonotype was found many times. V is TRBV6-5 and J is TRBJ1-2; the D gene is possibly TRBD1 (5 bases). Trimming cost V 6 bases and J 12 bases, with 20 bases left between them. This CDR3 is built from 13 residues. CDR1 is MNHEY, CDR2 SVGAGI, per germline. CDR3: CASSRSGPNPDTF. CDR3 coding DNA: TGTGCCAGCAGCAGATCGGGACCGAACCCTGACACCTTC.

This clonotype appeared many times. The CDR3 region has the DNA TGCAGTGCTTACAGGTCGACAGCCTATAATTCACCCCTCCACTTT. It translates to CSAYRSTAYNSPLHF. The chain joins TRBV20-1 to TRBJ1-6, with D maybe TRBD1 (5 bases). Germline CDR1 reads DFQATT; CDR2 reads SNEGSKA (reference sequence). Trimming took off 5 bases at V and 2 bases at J, with 13 bases between the two ends. The CDR3 loop spans 15 amino acids.

A note on this clonotype: A read error may be the cause here, since a much bigger clone is one base away. The chain is built from TRBV27 and TRBJ2-3; 9 positions match TRBD1. CDR1 and CDR2 from the germline V gene are MNHEY and SMNVEV (reference sequence). This CDR3 region has 14 residues. CDR3 DNA sequence: TGTGCCAGCATTATCGACAGGGGGGCAGATACGCATTATTTT. This encodes CASIIDRGADTHYF.

The V gene is TRBV2, the J gene TRBJ2-1, with 8 bases lining up with TRBD2. Germline CDR1 reads SNHLY; CDR2 reads FYNNEI. V shed 5 bases and J 8 bases; nucleotides not matched to a gene: 11. The CDR3 runs 15 residues. This CDR3 is CASSFSGTRKDEQFF. CDR3 nucleotides: TGTGCCAGCAGTTTCTCCGGGACTAGGAAGGATGAGCAGTTCTTC.

The V call is TRBV7-3, the J call TRBJ2-2; 8 bases fit TRBD1. V shed 8 bases and J 6 bases; nucleotides not matched to a gene: 14. The CDR3 contains 16 residues. Germline V gene lookup returns CDR1 SGHTA and CDR2 FQGTGA. CDR3 in DNA: TGTGCCAGCGGCATCGGGCAGGGGGCAGGGGCCGGGGAGCTGTTTTTT. Translated, it gives CASGIGQGAGAGELFF.

This clonotype was seen repeatedly, ten times or more. This sequence joins TRBV7-9 and TRBJ2-5; 7 bases map to TRBD2. Germline CDR1 is SEHNR and CDR2 is FQNEAQ (reference sequence). After removal of 2 bases from V and 5 bases from J, the junction contained 5 bases not matched to a gene. This CDR3 has 14 residues. The CDR3 sequence is CASSLKEAGETQYF. CDR3 nucleotide sequence: TGTGCCAGCAGCTTAAAAGAAGCGGGGGAGACCCAGTACTTC. Full variable domain (outside the CDR3, taken from reference TRBV7-9 and TRBJ2-5): DTGVSQNPRHKITKRGQNVTFRCDPISEHNRLYWYRQTLGQGPEFLTYFQNEAQLEKSRLLSDRFSAERPKGSFSTLEIQRTEQGDSAMYLCASSLKEAGETQYFGPGTRLLVL.

This clonotype was observed many times. This chain links TRBV20-1 with TRBJ2-5; a possible D gene is TRBD2 (6 bases). V dropped 5 bases and J dropped 2 bases, with 12 bases sitting between them. The germline V gene has CDR1 DFQATT and CDR2 SNEGSKA (reference sequence). The CDR3 extends over 13 amino acids. Here the CDR3 reads CSAPRGEQETQYF. CDR3 bases: TGCAGTGCTCCACGCGGGGAACAAGAGACCCAGTACTTC.

V gene TRBV7-2 combines with J gene TRBJ1-2; 9 bases are a match to TRBD1. CDR1 is SGHTA and CDR2 is FQGNSA in the germline V gene. The CDR3 covers 15 residues. The V segment lost 4 bases and the J segment 9 bases; nucleotides outside the gene matches: 12. This CDR3 is CASSSAITGGSSYTF. Here the CDR3 DNA reads TGTGCCAGCAGCTCAGCGATAACAGGGGGCTCTAGCTACACCTTC.

This clonotype was picked up a small number of times. The V call is TRBV30, the J call TRBJ1-2; D gene uncertain. CDR1 GTSNPN and CDR2 SVGIG come from the germline V gene (reference sequence). V dropped 3 bases and J dropped 5 bases, with 16 bases sitting between them. The CDR3 spans 14 residues. CDR3 nucleotide sequence: TGTGCCTGGAGGCGGAAAGGCTCCTTTTATGGCTACACCTTC. Translating it yields CAWRRKGSFYGYTF.